Listed here are 18 T cell receptor beta chains from one sample, sequenced in a study of blood T cell repertoires in COVID-19. Only in-frame clones appear in the TCRdb table, and some are missing; sequencing was by immunoSEQ multiplex PCR. There are 84,000 or so clones in the sample; 88% occur only once, and more than 5.5% lies in the top ten. The sample was peripheral blood. The receptors come from a man in his 70s with acute or convalescent COVID-19.

This sequence joins TRBV14 and TRBJ2-1, with 7 bases identical to TRBD1. Losses at the gene ends were 4 bases for V and 7 bases for J; bases not matched to a gene: 10. Germline V gene data show CDR1 as SGHDN and CDR2 as FVKESK. The CDR3 has 15 amino acids. The CDR3 sequence: CASSPLTGQWNEQFF. CDR3 nucleotides: TGTGCCAGCAGCCCCTTGACAGGGCAGTGGAATGAGCAGTTCTTC.

This clone has just one count. V and J are TRBV11-2 and TRBJ2-1; TRBD2 agrees at 8 bases. Germline V gene data show CDR1 as SGHAT and CDR2 as FQNNGV. Germline trimming cut 3 bases from V and 9 bases from J; bases unmatched to any gene: 13. The CDR3 is 16 amino acids. The CDR3 loop is CASSLNRGLGSSEQFF. As DNA, the CDR3 is TGTGCCAGCAGCTTGAACCGGGGACTAGGGTCCAGTGAGCAGTTCTTC.

The rearrangement uses TRBV7-2 and TRBJ2-5; possible D gene TRBD1, 8 bases. The CDR3 is made up of 17 amino acids. Germline V gene lookup returns CDR1 SGHTA and CDR2 FQGNSA. Trimming pared 5 bases from V and 5 bases from J, leaving 24 bases between. The CDR3 loop is CASSNNPGQGGGETQYF. CDR3 DNA sequence: TGTGCCAGCAGCAACAACCCCGGACAGGGAGGGGGTGAGACCCAGTACTTC.

The chain carries TRBV18 and TRBJ1-5; 7 positions match TRBD1. There are 15 residues in the CDR3. Trimming cost V 3 bases and J 7 bases; bases outside gene matches: 9. CDR1 KGHSH and CDR2 LQKENI come from the germline V gene. This chain's CDR3 is CASSPNRDSGQPQHF. As DNA, the CDR3 is TGTGCCAGCTCACCGAACCGGGACAGCGGGCAGCCCCAGCATTTT.

The J gene is TRBJ1-2, the V gene TRBV5-4; the match to TRBD1 covers 7 bases. The CDR3 is 15 residues long. V lost 3 bases, J lost 1 base, and 6 bases stayed unmatched. Germline CDR1 is SGHNT and CDR2 is YYREEE (reference sequence). The CDR3 protein is CASSSGTEVNYGYTF. The CDR3 coding sequence is TGTGCCAGCAGCTCCGGGACAGAGGTTAACTATGGCTACACCTTC.

This clone was recorded once. The chain combines TRBV15 with TRBJ2-7, with D unresolved. V gave up 1 base and J gave up 6 bases, with 13 bases separating them. Germline V gene sequence: CDR1 LNHNV, CDR2 YYDKDF (reference sequence). This CDR3 is 14 amino acids long. CDR3 region: CATSRGGRAGEQYF. The DNA for the CDR3 is TGTGCCACCAGCAGAGGTGGTCGCGCTGGCGAGCAGTACTTC.

This chain links TRBV6-5 with TRBJ2-2, with TRBD1 matching 7 bases. There are 15 residues in the CDR3. V was pared by 8 bases and J by 2 bases, with 8 bases of the junction left unmatched. Looked up from germline, CDR1 is MNHEY and CDR2 is SVGAGI. DNA of the CDR3: TGTGCCAGCCTTCGAGGACAGGTTAACACCGGGGAGCTGTTTTTT. Its protein product is CASLRGQVNTGELFF.

V gene TRBV24-1 combines with J gene TRBJ2-3, with 11 bases fitting TRBD1. This CDR3 is 17 amino acids long. Germline lookup yields CDR1 KGHDR and CDR2 SFDVKD. The V gene end was trimmed by 7 bases and the J gene end by 4 bases; junction bases not matched to a gene: 12. This CDR3 reads CATRGIPKGQGADTQYF. Written as DNA, the CDR3 is TGTGCCACCAGAGGCATTCCAAAGGGACAGGGGGCAGATACGCAGTATTTT.

J is TRBJ2-1 and V is TRBV6-2 or TRBV6-3; 7 bases align to TRBD1. The junction had 4 bases not matched to a gene; V was cut back by 2 bases and J by 6 bases. The germline gives CDR1 MNHEY, CDR2 SVGEGT. The CDR3 totals 14 residues. This CDR3 reads CASSYRGPVNEQFF. The CDR3 DNA reads TGTGCCAGCAGTTACAGGGGGCCTGTCAATGAGCAGTTCTTC.

DNA of the CDR3: TGTGCCAGTACCAGCCGGGACAGGGCGACAGATACGCAGTATTTT. Protein: CASTSRDRATDTQYF. The V gene is TRBV19, the J gene TRBJ2-3; 9 bases map to TRBD1. The V and J ends lost 7 bases and 3 bases, in that order; junction bases with no gene match: 8. There are 15 residues in the CDR3. Germline V gene sequence: CDR1 LNHDA, CDR2 SQIVND (reference sequence).

V and J are TRBV3-1 (or the pseudogene TRBV3-2) and TRBJ2-7, with D perhaps matching TRBD2 (5 bases). This CDR3 spans 14 amino acids. With 1 base removed from V and 6 bases from J, the gap between germline ends came to 13 bases. Germline values: CDR1 LGHDT, CDR2 YNNKEL (reference sequence). CDR3 bases: TGTGCCAGCAGCCAAGTCGGGGAGCAAAGCGAGCAGTACTTC. Translated, it gives CASSQVGEQSEQYF.

The chain is built from TRBV4-1 and TRBJ2-5, with TRBD2 identical over 7 bases. CDR3 length: 15 amino acids. Germline values: CDR1 MGHRA, CDR2 YSYEKL. V shed 3 bases, J shed 2 bases, and the junction held 6 bases outside the gene matches. CDR3 sequence: CASSHPGGGQETQYF. The CDR3 DNA follows: TGCGCCAGCAGCCACCCGGGGGGAGGGCAAGAGACCCAGTACTTC.

This chain links TRBV10-3 with TRBJ2-1, with D hard to call. Germline V gene data show CDR1 as ENHRY and CDR2 as SYGVKD. V was pared by 3 bases and J by 9 bases, with 6 bases between. This CDR3 spans 11 amino acids. The DNA for the CDR3 is TGTGCCATCAGTGACTACCTTGAGCAGTTCTTC. It yields the protein CAISDYLEQFF.

This rearrangement joins TRBV7-9 to TRBJ1-5; perhaps TRBD1 as D (5 bases). V lost 5 bases and J lost 5, with 7 bases in between. This CDR3 has 12 amino acids. The germline gives CDR1 SEHNR, CDR2 FQNEAQ (reference sequence). The CDR3 here is CASSPGDQPQHF. The CDR3 coding sequence is TGTGCCAGCAGCCCGGGGGATCAGCCCCAGCATTTT.

V is TRBV6-2 or TRBV6-3 and J is TRBJ1-2; TRBD1 matches at 8 bases. The CDR3 spans 13 residues. Germline CDR1 MNHEY, CDR2 SVGEGT. V shed 2 bases, J shed 9 bases, and the junction held 5 bases outside the gene matches. This CDR3 is CASSYQAGGRYTF. CDR3 coding DNA: TGTGCCAGCAGTTACCAAGCAGGGGGCCGCTACACCTTC.

The rearrangement links TRBV11-2 to TRBJ2-3; 8 bases match TRBD1. This CDR3 has 17 residues. Unmatched junction bases numbered 15, after V lost 7 bases and J lost 3 bases. CDR1 and CDR2 (germline): SGHAT, FQNNGV. The CDR3 spells CASTTWGRTGMTDTQYF. In DNA, the CDR3 is TGTGCCAGCACCACCTGGGGGAGGACAGGGATGACAGATACGCAGTATTTT.

The chain couples TRBV7-2 to TRBJ1-6; 7 positions match TRBD1. Germline loops: CDR1 SGHTA, CDR2 FQGNSA. With V trimmed by 1 base and J by 7 bases, 10 bases remained unmatched. This CDR3 is built from 17 residues. The CDR3 DNA reads as TGTGCCAGCAGCTTAGGATTCTTGACAGGGTTGAATTCACCCCTCCACTTT. Translated: CASSLGFLTGLNSPLHF.

The DNA of the CDR3 is TGTGCCAGTAGTCGGGACAGGGGATCCTACGAGCAGTACTTC. Its protein product is CASSRDRGSYEQYF. The chain carries TRBV19 and TRBJ2-7; 10 bases are a match to TRBD1. The V and J ends lost 5 bases and 1 base, in that order; junction bases with no gene match: 2. The length of the CDR3 is 14 residues. Germline V CDR1 and CDR2: LNHDA, SQIVND (reference sequence).